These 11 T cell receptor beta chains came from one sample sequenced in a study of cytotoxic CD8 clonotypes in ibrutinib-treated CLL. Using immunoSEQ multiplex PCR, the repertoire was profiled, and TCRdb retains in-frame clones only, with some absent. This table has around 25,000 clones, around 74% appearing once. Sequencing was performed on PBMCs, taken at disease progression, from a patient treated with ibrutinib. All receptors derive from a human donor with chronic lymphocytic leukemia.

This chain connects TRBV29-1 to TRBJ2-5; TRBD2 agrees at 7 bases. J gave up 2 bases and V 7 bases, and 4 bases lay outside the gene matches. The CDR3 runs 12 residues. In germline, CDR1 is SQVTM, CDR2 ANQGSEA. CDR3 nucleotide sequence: TGCAGCGGCCGGCGGGGGCAAGAGACCCAGTACTTC. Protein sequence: CSGRRGQETQYF.

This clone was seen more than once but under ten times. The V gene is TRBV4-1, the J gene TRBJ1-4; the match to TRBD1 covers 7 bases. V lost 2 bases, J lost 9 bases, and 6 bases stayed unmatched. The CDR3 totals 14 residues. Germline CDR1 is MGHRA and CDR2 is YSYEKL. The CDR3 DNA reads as TGCGCCAGCAGCCAATATCAGGGGGAGAAAAAACTGTTTTTT. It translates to CASSQYQGEKKLFF.

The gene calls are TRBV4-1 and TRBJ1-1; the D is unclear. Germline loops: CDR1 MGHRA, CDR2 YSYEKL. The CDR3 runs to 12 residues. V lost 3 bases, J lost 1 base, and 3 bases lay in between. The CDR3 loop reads CASSQANTEAFF. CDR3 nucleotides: TGCGCCAGCAGCCAGGCGAACACTGAAGCTTTCTTT.

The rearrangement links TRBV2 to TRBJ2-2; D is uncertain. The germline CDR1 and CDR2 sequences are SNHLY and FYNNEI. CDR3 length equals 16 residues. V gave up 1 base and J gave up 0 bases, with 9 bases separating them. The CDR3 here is CASSEVASSNTGELFF. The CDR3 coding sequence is TGTGCCAGCAGTGAAGTAGCCTCGTCGAACACCGGGGAGCTGTTTTTT.

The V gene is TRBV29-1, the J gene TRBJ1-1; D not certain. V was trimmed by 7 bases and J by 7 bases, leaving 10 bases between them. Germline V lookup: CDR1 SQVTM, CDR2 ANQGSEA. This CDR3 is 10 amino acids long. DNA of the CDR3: TGCAGCGCCAGGACCAGTGAAGCTTTCTTT. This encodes CSARTSEAFF.

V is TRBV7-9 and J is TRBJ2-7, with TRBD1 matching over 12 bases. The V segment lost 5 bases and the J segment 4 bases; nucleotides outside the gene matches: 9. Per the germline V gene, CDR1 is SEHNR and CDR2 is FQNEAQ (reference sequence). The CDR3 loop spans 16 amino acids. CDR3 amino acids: CASSQLGTGGEYEQYF. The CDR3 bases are TGTGCCAGCAGCCAACTCGGGACAGGGGGCGAATACGAGCAGTACTTC.

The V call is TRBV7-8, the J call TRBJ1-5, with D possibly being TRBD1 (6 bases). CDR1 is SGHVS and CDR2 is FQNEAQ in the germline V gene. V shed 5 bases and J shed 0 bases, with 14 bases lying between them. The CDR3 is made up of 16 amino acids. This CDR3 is CASSATGTNSNQPQHF. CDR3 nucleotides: TGTGCCAGCAGCGCGACCGGGACAAATAGCAATCAGCCCCAGCATTTT. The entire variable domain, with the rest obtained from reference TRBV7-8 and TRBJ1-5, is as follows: GAGVSQSPRYKVAKRGQDVALRCDPISGHVSLFWYQQALGQGPEFLTYFQNEAQLDKSGLPSDRFFAERPEGSVSTLKIQRTQQEDSAVYLCASSATGTNSNQPQHFGDGTRLSIL.

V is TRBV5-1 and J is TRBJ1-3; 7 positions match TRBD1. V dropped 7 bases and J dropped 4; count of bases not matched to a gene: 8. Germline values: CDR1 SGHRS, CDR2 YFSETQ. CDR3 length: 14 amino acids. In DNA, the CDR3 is TGCGCCAGCTCCCCAGGGGGTGCGGGAAACACCATATATTTT. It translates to CASSPGGAGNTIYF.

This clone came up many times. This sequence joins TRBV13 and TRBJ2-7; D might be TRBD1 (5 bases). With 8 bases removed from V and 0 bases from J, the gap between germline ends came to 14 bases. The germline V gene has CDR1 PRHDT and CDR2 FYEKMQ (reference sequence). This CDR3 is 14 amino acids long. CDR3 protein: CASSDSSSSYEQYF. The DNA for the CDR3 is TGTGCCAGCTCCGACAGCTCGAGCTCCTACGAGCAGTACTTC.

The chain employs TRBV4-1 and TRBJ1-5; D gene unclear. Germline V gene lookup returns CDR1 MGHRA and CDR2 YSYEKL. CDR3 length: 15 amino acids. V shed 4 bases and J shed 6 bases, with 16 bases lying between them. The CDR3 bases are TGCGCCAGCAGCCCGGCGGAGGGCCCAACTCAGCCCCAGCATTTT. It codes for CASSPAEGPTQPQHF.

DNA for the CDR3: TGTGCCAGTAGCCGCCGAGACCCTAGGGAGACCCAGTACTTC. This sequence encodes CASSRRDPRETQYF. The chain uses TRBV19 and TRBJ2-5, with D unresolved. Trimming took 6 bases from V and 5 from J, leaving 16 bases between them. Germline-derived CDR1 and CDR2 are LNHDA and SQIVND (reference sequence). The CDR3 extends over 14 amino acids.